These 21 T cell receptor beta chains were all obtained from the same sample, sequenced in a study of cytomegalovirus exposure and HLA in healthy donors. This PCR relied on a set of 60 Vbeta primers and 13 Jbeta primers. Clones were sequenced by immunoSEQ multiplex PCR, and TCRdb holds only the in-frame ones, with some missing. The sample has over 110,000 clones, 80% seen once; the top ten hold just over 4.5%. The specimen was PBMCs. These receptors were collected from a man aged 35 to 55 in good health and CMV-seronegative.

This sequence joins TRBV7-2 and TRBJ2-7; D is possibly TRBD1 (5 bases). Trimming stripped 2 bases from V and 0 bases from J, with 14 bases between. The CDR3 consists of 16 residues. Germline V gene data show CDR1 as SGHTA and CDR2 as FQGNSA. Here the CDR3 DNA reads TGTGCCAGCAGCTTAATTACAGGAATGAGCTCCTACGAGCAGTACTTC. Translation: CASSLITGMSSYEQYF.

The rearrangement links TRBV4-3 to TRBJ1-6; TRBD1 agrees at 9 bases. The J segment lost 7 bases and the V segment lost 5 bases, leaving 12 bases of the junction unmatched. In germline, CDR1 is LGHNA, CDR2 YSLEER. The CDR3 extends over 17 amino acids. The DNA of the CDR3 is TGCGCCAGCAGCGCCCGAACCTCCGGGACAGGGAATTCACCCCTCCACTTT. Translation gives CASSARTSGTGNSPLHF.

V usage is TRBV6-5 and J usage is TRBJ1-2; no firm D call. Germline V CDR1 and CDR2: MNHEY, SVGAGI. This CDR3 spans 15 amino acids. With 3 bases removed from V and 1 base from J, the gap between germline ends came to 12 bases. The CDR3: CASSYAGIFNYGYTF. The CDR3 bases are TGTGCCAGCAGTTATGCGGGGATATTTAACTATGGCTACACCTTC.

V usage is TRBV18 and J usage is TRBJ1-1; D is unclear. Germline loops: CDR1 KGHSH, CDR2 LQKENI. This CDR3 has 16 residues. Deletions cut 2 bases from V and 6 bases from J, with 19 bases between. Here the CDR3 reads CASSPGSTWEIAEAFF. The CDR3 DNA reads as TGTGCCAGCTCACCAGGGAGCACCTGGGAGATCGCTGAAGCTTTCTTT.

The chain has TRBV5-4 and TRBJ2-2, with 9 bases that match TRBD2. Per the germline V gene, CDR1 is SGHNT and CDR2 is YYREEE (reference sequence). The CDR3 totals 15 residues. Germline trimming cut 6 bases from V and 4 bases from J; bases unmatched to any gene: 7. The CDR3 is CASTVAGAFTGELFF. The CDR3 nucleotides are TGTGCCAGCACGGTAGCGGGGGCCTTCACCGGGGAGCTGTTTTTT.

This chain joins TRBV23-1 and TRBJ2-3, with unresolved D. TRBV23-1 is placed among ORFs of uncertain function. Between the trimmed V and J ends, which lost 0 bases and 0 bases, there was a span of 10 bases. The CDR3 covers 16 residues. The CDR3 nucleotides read TGCGCCAGCAGTCAATCGTTAGTCTCTAGCACAGATACGCAGTATTTT. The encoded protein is CASSQSLVSSTDTQYF.

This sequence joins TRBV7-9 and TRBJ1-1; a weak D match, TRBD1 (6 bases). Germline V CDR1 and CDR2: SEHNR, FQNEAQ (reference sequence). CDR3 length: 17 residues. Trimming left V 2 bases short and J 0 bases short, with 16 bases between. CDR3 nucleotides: TGTGCCAGCAGCTTACAGGGGAAATGGCCCATGAACACTGAAGCTTTCTTT. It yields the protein CASSLQGKWPMNTEAFF.

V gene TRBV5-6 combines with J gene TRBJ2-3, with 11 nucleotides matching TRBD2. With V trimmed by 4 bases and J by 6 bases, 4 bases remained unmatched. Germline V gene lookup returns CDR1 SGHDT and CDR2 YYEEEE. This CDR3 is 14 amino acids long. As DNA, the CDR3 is TGTGCCAGCAGCGTGACTAGCGGGGTTGATACGCAGTATTTT. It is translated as CASSVTSGVDTQYF. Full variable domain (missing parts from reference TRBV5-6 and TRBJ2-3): DAGVTQSPTHLIKTRGQQVTLRCSPKSGHDTVSWYQQALGQGPQFIFQYYEEEERQRGNFPDRFSGHQFPNYSSELNVNALLLGDSALYLCASSVTSGVDTQYFGPGTRLTVL.

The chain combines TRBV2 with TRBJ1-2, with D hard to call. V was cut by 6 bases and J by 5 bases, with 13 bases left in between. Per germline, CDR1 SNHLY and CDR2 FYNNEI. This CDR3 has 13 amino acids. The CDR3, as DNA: TGTGCCAGCAGCCCCCGTTGGGCGTATGGCTACACCTTC. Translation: CASSPRWAYGYTF.

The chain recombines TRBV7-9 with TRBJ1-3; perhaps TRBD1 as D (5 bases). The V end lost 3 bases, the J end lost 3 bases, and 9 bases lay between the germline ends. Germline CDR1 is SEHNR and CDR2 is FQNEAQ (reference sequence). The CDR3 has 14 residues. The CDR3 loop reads CASSFRQLGNTIYF. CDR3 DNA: TGTGCCAGCAGCTTCCGACAGCTTGGAAACACCATATATTTT.

This CDR3 is CASSHSYGYTF. The CDR3, as DNA: TGTGCCAGCAGCCACTCTTATGGCTACACCTTC. The V and J genes are TRBV11-3 and TRBJ1-2; D not resolved. Looked up from germline, CDR1 is SGHNT and CDR2 is YENEEA. The CDR3 sequence is 11 residues long. Trimming removed 5 bases from V and 5 bases from J, with 6 bases in between. Full variable domain (outside the CDR3, taken from reference TRBV11-3 and TRBJ1-2): EAGVVQSPRYKIIEKKQPVAFWCNPISGHNTLYWYLQNLGQGPELLIRYENEEAVDDSQLPKDRFSAERLKGVDSTLKIQPAELGDSAVYLCASSHSYGYTFGSGTRLTVV.

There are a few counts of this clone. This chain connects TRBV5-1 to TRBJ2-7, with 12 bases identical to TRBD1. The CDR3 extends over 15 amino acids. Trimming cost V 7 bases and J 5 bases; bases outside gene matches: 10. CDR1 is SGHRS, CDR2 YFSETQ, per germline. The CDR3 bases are TGCGCCAGCTACTTGGTCGGGACAGGGGGCCACGAGCAGTACTTC. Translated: CASYLVGTGGHEQYF.

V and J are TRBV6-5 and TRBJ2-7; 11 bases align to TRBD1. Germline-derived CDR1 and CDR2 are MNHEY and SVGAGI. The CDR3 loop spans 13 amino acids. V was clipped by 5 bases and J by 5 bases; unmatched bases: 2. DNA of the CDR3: TGTGCCAGCAGTAGGACAGGGGGCGACGAGCAGTACTTC. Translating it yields CASSRTGGDEQYF.

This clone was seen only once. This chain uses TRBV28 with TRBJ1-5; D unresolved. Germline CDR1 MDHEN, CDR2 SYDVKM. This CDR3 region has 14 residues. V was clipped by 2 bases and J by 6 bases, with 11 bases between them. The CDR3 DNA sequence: TGTGCCAGCAGTTTACCTCAGGTGGGTCAGCCCCAGCATTTT. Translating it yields CASSLPQVGQPQHF. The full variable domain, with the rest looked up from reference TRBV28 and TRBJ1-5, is DVKVTQSSRYLVKRTGEKVFLECVQDMDHENMFWYRQDPGLGLRLIYFSYDVKMKEKGDIPEGYSVSREKKERFSLILESASTNQTSMYLCASSLPQVGQPQHFGDGTRLSIL.

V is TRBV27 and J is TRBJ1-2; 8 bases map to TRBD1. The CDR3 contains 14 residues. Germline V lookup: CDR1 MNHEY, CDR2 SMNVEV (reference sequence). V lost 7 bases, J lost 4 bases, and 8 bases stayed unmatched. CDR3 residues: CASKQDRGLYGYTF. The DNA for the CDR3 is TGTGCCAGCAAACAAGACAGGGGTCTCTATGGCTACACCTTC.

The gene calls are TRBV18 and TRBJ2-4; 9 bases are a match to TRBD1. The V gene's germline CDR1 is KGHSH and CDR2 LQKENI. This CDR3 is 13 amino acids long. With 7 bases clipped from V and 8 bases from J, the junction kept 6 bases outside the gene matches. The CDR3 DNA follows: TGTGCCAGCTTAGGACAGGGGTCGGACATTCAGTACTTC. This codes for CASLGQGSDIQYF. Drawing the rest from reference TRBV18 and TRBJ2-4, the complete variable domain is NAGVMQNPRHLVRRRGQEARLRCSPMKGHSHVYWYRQLPEEGLKFMVYLQKENIIDESGMPKERFSAEFPKEGPSILRIQQVVRGDSAAYFCASLGQGSDIQYFGAGTRLSVL.

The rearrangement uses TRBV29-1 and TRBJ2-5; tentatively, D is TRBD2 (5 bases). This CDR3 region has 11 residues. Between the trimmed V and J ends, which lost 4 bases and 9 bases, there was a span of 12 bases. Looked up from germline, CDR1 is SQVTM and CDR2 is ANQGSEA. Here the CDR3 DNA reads TGCAGCGTTGTACGGACCGGGGCCCAGTACTTC. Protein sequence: CSVVRTGAQYF.

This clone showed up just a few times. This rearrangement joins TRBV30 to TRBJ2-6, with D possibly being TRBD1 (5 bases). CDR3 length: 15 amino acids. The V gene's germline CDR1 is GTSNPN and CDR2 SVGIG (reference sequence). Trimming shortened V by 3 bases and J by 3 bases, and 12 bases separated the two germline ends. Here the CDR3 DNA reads TGTGCCTGGAGCCAGGGTCGGGTTGGGGCCAACGTCCTGACTTTC. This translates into CAWSQGRVGANVLTF. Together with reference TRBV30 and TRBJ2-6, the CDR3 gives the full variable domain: SQTIHQWPATLVQPVGSPLSLECTVEGTSNPNLYWYRQAAGRGLQLLFYSVGIGQISSEVPQNLSASRPQDRQFILSSKKLLLSDSGFYLCAWSQGRVGANVLTFGAGSRLTVL.

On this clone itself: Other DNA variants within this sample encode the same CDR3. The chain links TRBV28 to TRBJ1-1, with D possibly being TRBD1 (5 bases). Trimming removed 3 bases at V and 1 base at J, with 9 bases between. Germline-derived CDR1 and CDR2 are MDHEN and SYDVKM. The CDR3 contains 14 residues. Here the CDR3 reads CASSLGQGNTEAFF. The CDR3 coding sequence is TGTGCCAGCAGTTTGGGGCAAGGGAACACTGAAGCTTTCTTT.

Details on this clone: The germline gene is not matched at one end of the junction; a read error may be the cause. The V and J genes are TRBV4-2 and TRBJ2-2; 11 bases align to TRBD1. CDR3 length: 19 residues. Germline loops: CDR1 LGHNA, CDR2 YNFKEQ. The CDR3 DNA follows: TGTACCAGCAGCCAAGGACGTCCGGGACAGGGGGGAGCAACCGGGGAGCTGTTTTTT. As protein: CTSSQGRPGQGGATGELFF.

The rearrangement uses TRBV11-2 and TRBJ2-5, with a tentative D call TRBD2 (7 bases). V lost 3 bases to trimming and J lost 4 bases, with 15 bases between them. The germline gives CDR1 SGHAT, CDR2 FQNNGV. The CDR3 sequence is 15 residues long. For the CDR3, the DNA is TGTGCCAGCAGCTTTGACGGGGGGCTAGGAGAGACCCAGTACTTC. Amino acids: CASSFDGGLGETQYF.